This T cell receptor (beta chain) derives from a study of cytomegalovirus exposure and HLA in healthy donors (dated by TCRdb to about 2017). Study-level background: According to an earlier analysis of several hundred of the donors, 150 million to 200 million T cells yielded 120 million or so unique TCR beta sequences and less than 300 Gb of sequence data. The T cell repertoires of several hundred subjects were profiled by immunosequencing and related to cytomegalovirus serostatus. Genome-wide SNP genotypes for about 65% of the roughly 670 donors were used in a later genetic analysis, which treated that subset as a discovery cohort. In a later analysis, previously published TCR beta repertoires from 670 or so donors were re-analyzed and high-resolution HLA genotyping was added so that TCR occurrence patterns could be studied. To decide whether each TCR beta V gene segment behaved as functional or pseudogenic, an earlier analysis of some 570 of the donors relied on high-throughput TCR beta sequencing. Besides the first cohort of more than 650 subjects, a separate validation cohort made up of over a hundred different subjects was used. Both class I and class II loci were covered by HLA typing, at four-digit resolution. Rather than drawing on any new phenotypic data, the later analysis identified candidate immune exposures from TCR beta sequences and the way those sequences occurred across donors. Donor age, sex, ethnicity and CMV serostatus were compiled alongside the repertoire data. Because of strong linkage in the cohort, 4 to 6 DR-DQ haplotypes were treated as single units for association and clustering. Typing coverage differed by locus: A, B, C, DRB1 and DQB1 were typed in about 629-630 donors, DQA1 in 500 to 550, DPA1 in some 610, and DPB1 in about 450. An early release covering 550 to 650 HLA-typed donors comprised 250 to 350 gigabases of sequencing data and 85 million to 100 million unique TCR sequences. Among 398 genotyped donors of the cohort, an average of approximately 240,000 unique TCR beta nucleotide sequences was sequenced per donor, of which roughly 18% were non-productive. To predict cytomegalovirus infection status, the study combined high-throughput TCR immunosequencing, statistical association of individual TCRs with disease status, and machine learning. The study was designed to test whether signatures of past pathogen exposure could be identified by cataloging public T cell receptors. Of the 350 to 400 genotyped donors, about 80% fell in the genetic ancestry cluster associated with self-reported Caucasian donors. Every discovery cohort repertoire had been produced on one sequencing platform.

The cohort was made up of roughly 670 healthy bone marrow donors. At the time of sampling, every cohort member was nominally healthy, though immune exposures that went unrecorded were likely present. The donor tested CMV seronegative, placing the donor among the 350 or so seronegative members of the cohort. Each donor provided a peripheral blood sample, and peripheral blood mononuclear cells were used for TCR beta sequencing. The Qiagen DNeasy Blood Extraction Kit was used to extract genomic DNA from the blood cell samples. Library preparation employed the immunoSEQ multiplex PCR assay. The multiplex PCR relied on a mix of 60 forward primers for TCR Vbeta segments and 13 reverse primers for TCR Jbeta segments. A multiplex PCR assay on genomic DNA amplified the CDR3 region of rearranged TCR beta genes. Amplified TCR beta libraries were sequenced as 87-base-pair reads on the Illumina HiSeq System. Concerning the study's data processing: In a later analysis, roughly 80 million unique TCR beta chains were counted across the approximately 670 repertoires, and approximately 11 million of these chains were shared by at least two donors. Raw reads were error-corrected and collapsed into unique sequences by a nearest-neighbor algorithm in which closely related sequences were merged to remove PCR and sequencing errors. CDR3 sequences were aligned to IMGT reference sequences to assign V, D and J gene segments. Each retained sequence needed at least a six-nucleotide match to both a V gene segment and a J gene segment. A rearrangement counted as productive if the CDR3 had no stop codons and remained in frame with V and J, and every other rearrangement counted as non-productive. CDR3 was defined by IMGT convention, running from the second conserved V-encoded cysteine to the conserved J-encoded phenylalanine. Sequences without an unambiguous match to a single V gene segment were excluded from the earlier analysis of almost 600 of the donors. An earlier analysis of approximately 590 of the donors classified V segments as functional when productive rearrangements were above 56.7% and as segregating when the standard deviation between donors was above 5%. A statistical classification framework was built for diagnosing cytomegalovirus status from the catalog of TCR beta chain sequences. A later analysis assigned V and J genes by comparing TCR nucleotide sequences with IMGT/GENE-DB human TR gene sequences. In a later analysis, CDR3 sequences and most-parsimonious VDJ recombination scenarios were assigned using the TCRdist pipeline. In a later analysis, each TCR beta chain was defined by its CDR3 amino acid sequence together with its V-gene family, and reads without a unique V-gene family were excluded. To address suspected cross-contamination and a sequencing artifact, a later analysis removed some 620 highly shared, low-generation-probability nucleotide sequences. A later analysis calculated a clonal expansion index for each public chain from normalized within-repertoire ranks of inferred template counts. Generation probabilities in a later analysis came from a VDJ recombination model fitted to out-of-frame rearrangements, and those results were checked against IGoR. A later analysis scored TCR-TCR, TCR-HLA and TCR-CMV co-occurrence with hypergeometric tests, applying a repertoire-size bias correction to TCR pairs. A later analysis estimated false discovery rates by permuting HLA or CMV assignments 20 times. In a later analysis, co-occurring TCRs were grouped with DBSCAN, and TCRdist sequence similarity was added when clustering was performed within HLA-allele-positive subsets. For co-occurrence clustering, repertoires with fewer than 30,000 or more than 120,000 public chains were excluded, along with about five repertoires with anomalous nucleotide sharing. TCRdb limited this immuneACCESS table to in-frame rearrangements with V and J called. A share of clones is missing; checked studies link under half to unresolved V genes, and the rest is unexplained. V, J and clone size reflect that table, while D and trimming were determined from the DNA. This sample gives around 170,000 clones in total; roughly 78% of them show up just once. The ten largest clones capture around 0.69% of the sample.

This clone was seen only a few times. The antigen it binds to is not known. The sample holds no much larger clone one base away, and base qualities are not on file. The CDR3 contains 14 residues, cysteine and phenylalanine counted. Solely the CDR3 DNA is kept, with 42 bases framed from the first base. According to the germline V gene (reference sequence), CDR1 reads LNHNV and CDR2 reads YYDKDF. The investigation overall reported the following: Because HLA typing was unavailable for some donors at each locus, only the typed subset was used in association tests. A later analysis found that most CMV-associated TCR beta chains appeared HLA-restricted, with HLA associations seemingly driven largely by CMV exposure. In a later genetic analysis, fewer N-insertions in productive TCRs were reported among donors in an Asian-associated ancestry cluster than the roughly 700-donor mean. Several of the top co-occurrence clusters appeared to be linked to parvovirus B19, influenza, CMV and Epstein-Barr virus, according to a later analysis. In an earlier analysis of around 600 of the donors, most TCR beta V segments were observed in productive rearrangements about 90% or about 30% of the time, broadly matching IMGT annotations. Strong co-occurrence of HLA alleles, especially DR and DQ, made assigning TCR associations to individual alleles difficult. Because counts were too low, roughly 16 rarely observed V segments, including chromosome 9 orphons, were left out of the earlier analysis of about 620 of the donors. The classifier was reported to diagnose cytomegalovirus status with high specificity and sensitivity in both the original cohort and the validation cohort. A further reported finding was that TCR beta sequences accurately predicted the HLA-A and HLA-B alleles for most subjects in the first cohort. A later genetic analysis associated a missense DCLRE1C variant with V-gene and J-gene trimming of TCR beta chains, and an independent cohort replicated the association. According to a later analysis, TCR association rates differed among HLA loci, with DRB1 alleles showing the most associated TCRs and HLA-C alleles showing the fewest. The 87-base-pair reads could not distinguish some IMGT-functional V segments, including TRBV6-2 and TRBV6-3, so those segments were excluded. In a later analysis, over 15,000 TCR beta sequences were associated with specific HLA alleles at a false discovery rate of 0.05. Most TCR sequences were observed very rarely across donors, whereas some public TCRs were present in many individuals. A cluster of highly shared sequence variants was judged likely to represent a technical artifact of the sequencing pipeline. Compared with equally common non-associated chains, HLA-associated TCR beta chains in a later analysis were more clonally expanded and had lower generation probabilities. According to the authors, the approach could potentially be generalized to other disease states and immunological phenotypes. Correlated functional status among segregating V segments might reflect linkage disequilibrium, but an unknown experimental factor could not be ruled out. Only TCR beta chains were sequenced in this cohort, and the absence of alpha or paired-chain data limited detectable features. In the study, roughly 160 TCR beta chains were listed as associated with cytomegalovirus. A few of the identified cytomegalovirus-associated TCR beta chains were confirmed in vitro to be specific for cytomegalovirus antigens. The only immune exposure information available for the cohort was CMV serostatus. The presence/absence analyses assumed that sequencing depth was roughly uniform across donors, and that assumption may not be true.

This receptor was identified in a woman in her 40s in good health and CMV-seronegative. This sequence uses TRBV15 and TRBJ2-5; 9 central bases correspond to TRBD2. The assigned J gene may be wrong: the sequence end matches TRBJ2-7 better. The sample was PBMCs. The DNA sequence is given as TGTGCCACCAGCGGCGGGAGGGCAAGCTACGAGCAGTACTTC. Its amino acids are CATSGGRASYEQYF.